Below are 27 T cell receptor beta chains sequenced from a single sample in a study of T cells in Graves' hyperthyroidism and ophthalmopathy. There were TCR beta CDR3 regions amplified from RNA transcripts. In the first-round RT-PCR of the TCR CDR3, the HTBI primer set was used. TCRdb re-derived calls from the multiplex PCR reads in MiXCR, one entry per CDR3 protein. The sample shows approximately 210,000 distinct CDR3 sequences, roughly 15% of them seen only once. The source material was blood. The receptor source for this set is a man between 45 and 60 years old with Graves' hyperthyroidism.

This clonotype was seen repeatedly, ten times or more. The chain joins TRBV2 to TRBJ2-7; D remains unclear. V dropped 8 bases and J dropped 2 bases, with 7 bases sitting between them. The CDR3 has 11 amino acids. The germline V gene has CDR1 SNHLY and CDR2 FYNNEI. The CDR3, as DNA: TGTGCCAGCCAGTACGCCTACGAGCAGTACTTC. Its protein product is CASQYAYEQYF.

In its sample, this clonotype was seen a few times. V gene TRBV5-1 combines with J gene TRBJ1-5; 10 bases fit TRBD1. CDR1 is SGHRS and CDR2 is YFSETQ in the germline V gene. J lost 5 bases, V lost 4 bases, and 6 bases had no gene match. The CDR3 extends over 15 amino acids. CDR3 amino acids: CASSTGTGAYQPQHF. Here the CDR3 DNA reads TGCGCCAGCAGCACCGGGACAGGGGCATATCAGCCCCAGCATTTT.

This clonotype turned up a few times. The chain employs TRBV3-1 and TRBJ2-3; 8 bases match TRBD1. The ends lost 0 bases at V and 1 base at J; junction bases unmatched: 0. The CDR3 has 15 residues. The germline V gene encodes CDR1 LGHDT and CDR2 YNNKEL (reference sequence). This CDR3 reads CASSQEGQGTDTQYF. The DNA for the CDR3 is TGTGCCAGCAGCCAAGAGGGACAGGGCACAGATACGCAGTATTTT.

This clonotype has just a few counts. The CDR3 is CASSYLQGLPKGNQPQHF. The CDR3, as DNA: TGTGCCAGCAGTTATTTACAGGGCCTCCCAAAGGGCAATCAGCCCCAGCATTTT. V is TRBV6-5 and J is TRBJ1-5, with D maybe TRBD1 (6 bases). Looked up from germline, CDR1 is MNHEY and CDR2 is SVGAGI. This CDR3 contains 18 residues. Trimming shortened V by 3 bases and J by 2 bases, and 20 bases separated the two germline ends.

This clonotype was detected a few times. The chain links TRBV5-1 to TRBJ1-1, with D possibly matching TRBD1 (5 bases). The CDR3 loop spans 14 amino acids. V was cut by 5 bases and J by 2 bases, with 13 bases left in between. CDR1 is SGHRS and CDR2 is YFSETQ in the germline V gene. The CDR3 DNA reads TGCGCCAGCAGGGAAGGGGCGTACAACACTGAAGCTTTCTTT. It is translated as CASREGAYNTEAFF.

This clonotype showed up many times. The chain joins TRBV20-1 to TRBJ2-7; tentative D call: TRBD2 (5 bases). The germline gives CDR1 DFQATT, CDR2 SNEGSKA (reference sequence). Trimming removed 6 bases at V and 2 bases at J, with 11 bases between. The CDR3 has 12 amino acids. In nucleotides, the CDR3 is TGCAGTGCAGAGGGTGGGACCTACGAGCAGTACTTC. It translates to CSAEGGTYEQYF.

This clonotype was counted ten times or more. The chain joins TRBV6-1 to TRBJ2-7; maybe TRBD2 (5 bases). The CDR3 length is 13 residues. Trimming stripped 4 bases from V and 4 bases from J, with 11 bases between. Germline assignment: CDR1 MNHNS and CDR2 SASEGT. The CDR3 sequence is CASSAQTGYEQYF. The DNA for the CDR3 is TGTGCCAGCAGTGCACAGACGGGGTACGAGCAGTACTTC.

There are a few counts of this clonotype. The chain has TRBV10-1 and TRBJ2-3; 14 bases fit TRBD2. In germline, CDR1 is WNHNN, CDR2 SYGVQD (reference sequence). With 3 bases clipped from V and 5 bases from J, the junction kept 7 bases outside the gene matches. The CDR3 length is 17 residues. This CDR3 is CASSEGTSGSSIDTQYF. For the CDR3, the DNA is TGCGCCAGCAGTGAAGGGACTAGCGGGAGCTCGATAGATACGCAGTATTTT.

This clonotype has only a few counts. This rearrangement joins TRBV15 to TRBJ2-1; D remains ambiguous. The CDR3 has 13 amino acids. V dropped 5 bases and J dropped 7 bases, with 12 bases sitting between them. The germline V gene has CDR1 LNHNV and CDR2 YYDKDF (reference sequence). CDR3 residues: CATSGSEENEQFF. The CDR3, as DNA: TGTGCCACCAGCGGATCGGAAGAGAATGAGCAGTTCTTC. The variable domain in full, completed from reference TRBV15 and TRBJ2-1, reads DAMVIQNPRYQVTQFGKPVTLSCSQTLNHNVMYWYQQKSSQAPKLLFHYYDKDFNNEADTPDNFQSRRPNTSFCFLDIRSPGLGDTAMYLCATSGSEENEQFFGPGTRLTVL.

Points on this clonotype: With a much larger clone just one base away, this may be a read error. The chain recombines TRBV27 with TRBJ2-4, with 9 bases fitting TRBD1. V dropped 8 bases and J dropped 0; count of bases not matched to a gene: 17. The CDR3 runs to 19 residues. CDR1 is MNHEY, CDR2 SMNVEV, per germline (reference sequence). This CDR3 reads CASEMGQGRLYLAKNIQYF. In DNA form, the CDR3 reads TGTGCCAGCGAAATGGGACAGGGACGACTATACCTAGCCAAAAACATTCAGTACTTC.

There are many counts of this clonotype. The CDR3 is CASSDWTGKEKLFF. CDR3 bases: TGTGCCAGCAGTGACTGGACAGGGAAGGAAAAACTGTTTTTT. This chain connects TRBV6-1 to TRBJ1-4, with TRBD1 matching 8 bases. J was trimmed by 8 bases and V by 3 bases; bases with no gene match: 5. The CDR3 loop spans 14 amino acids. CDR1 and CDR2 from the germline V gene are MNHNS and SASEGT.

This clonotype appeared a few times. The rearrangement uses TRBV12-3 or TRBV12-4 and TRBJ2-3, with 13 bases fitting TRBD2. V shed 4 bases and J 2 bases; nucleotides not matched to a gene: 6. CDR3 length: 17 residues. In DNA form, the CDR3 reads TGTGCCAGCAGTTCCGGGACTAGCGGGACCTACACAGATACGCAGTATTTT. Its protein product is CASSSGTSGTYTDTQYF.

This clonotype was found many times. The CDR3: CASSLTGVRDTQYF. In DNA, the CDR3 is TGTGCCAGCAGCTTAACCGGGGTCCGAGATACGCAGTATTTT. The J gene is TRBJ2-3, the V gene TRBV7-3, with D possibly TRBD2 on 5 matching bases. V lost 0 bases, J lost 5 bases, and 9 bases lay in between. The CDR3 runs to 14 residues. Germline V gene sequence: CDR1 SGHTA, CDR2 FQGTGA. The whole variable domain, remainder taken from reference TRBV7-3 and TRBJ2-3, is GAGVSQTPSNKVTEKGKYVELRCDPISGHTALYWYRQSLGQGPEFLIYFQGTGAADDSGLPNDRFFAVRPEGSVSTLKIQRTERGDSAVYLCASSLTGVRDTQYFGPGTRLTVL.

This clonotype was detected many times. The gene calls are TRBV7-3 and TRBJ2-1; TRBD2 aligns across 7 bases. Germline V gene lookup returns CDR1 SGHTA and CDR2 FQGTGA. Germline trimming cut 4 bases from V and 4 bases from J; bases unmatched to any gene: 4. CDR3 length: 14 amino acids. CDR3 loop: CASSSSGNYNEQFF. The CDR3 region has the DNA TGTGCCAGCAGCTCGAGCGGGAATTACAATGAGCAGTTCTTC.

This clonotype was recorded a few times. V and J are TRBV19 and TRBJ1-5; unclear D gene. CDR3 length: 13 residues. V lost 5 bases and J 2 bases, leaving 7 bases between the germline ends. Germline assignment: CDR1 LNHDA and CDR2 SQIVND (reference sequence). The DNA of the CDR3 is TGTGCCAGTAGTTCACAGCGCAATCAGCCCCAGCATTTT. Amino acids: CASSSQRNQPQHF.

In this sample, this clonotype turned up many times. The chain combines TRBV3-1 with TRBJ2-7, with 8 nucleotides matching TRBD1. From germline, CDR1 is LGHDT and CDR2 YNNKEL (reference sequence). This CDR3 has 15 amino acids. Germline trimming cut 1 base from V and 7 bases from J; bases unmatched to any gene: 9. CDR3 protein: CASSQGQGALDEQYF. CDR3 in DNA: TGTGCCAGCAGCCAAGGGCAGGGGGCTTTGGATGAGCAGTACTTC.

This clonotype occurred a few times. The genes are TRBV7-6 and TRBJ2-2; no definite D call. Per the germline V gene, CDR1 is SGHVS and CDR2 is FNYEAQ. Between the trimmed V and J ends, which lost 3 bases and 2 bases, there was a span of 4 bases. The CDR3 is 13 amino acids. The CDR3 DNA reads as TGTGCCAGCAGCTTCTCTAACACCGGGGAGCTGTTTTTT. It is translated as CASSFSNTGELFF.

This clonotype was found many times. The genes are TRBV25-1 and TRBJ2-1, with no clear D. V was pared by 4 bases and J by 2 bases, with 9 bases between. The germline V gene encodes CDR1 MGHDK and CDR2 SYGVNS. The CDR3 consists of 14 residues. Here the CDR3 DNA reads TGTGCCAGCAGTGTGGGTGAAACCTACAATGAGCAGTTCTTC. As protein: CASSVGETYNEQFF.

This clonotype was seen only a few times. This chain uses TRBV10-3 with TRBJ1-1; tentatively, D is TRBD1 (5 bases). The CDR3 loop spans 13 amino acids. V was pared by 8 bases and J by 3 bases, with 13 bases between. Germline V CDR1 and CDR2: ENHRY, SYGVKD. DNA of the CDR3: TGTGCCATCGGTCCAGGGAGTTACACTGAAGCTTTCTTT. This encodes CAIGPGSYTEAFF.

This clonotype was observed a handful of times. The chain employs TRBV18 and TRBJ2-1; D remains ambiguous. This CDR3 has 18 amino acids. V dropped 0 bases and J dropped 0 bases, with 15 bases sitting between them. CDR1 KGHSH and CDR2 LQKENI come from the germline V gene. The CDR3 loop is CASSPPGKGRSSYNEQFF. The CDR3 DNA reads TGTGCCAGCTCACCACCGGGGAAAGGCAGAAGCTCCTACAATGAGCAGTTCTTC.

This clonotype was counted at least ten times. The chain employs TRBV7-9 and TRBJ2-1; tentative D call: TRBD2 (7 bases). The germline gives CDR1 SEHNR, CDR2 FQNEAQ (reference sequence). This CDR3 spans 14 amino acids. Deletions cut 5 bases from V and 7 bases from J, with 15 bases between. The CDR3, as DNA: TGTGCCAGCAGCCACGCGGGGGCCTGGAATGAGCAGTTCTTC. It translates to CASSHAGAWNEQFF.

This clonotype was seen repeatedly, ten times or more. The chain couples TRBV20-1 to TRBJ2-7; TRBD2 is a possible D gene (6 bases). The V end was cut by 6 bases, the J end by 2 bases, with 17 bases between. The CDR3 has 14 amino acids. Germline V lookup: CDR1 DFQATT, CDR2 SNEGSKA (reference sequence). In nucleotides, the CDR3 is TGCAGTGCCTTGCGGGACGGATTCACCTACGAGCAGTACTTC. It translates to CSALRDGFTYEQYF.

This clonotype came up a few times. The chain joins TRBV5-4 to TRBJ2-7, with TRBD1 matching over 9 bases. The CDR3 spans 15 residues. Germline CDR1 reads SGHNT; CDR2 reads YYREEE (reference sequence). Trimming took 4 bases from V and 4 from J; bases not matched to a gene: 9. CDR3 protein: CASSARQGDPYEQYF. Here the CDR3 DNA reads TGTGCCAGCAGCGCACGACAGGGGGACCCTTACGAGCAGTACTTC. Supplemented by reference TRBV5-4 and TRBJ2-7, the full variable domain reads ETGVTQSPTHLIKTRGQQVTLRCSSQSGHNTVSWYQQALGQGPQFIFQYYREEENGRGNFPPRFSGLQFPNYSSELNVNALELDDSALYLCASSARQGDPYEQYFGPGTRLTVT.

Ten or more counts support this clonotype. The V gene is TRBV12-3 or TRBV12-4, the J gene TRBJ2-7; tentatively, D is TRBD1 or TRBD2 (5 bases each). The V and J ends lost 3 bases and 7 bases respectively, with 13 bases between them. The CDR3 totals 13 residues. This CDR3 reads CASSFGTSGEQYF. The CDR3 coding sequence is TGTGCCAGCAGTTTTGGGACCTCGGGTGAGCAGTACTTC.

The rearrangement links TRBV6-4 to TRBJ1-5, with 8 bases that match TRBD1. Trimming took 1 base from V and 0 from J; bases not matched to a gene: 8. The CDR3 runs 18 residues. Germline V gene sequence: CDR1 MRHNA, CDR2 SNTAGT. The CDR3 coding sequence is TGTGCCAGCAGTGACTTCAGGGGGCCGCCTTATAGCAATCAGCCCCAGCATTTT. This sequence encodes CASSDFRGPPYSNQPQHF.

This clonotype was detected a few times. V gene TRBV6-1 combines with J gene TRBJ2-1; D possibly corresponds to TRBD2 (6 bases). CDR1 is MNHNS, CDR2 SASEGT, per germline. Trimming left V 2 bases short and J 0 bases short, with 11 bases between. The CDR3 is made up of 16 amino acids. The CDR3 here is CASSELGGGSYNEQFF. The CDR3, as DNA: TGTGCCAGCAGTGAATTGGGGGGAGGCTCCTACAATGAGCAGTTCTTC.

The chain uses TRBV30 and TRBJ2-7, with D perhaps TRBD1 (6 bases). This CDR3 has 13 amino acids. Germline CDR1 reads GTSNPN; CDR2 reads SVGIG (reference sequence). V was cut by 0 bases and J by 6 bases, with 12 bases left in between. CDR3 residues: CAWSVYREGEQYF. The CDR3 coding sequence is TGTGCCTGGAGTGTATACAGGGAAGGCGAGCAGTACTTC.